This paragraph reports one T cell receptor (beta chain). The sample is drawn from a study of blood T cell repertoires in COVID-19. Sequencing was performed with immunoSEQ multiplex PCR; in TCRdb, only in-frame clones are kept and a portion is missing. The data contain 150,000 to 200,000 clones, roughly 87% of them singletons. Sequencing was performed on peripheral blood. This TCR was recovered from a woman aged 70-85 years with COVID-19, enrolled during active disease.

Here the CDR3 reads CASSLIGSTDTQYF. The DNA for the CDR3 is TGTGCCAGCAGCTTAATCGGTAGCACAGATACGCAGTATTTT. The chain couples TRBV7-3 to TRBJ2-3; D gene ambiguous. Germline V gene lookup returns CDR1 SGHTA and CDR2 FQGTGA. With 1 base removed from V and 0 bases from J, the gap between germline ends came to 5 bases. The CDR3 has 14 residues.